This TCR beta chain emerged from a study of control samples from healthy donors and cancer patients. Per the germline V gene, CDR1 is SGHRS and CDR2 is YFSETQ. The trim removed 0 bases at V and 6 bases at J, leaving 5 bases unmatched. The CDR3 sequence is 14 residues long. This table comes from immunoSEQ multiplex PCR, and its TCRdb copy is limited to in-frame clones, with some not included. The sample lists tens of thousands of clones, more than 85% occurring once. This TCR derives from a man aged 40-55 years with colorectal cancer. The chain is built from TRBV5-1 and TRBJ1-1; TRBD1 matches 7 bases. Sequencing was performed on PBMCs. CDR3 in DNA: TGCGCCAGCAGCTTGGTTCAGGGGGTGGCTGAAGCTTTCTTT. Encoded protein: CASSLVQGVAEAFF.